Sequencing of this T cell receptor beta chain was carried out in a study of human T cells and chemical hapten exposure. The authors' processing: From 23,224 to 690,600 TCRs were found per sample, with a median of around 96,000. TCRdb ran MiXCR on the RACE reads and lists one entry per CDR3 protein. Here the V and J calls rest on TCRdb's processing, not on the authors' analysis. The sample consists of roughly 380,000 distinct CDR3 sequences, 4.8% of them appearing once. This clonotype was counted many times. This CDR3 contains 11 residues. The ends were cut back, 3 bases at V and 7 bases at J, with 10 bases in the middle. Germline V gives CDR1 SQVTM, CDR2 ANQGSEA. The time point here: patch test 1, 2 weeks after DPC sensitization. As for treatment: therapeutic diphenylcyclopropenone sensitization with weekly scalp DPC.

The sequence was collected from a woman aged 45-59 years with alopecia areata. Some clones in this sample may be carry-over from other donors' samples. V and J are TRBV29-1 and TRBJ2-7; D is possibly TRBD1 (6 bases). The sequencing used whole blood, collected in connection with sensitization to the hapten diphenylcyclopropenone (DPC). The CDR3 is CSVEIGTEQYF. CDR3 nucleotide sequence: TGCAGCGTTGAGATCGGGACAGAGCAGTACTTC.